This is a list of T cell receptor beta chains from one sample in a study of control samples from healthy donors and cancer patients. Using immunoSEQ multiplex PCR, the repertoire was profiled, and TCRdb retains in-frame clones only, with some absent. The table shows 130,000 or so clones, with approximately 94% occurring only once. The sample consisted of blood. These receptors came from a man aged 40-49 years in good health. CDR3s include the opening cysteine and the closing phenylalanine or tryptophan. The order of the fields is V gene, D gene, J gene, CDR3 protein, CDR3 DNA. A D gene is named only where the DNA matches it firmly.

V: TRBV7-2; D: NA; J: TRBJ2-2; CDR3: CASTRGTGELFF; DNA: TGTGCCAGCACCCGGGGTACCGGGGAGCTGTTTTTT
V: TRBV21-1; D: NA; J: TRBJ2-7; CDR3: CASSSPERGAWLLYEQYF; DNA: TGTGCCAGCAGCTCACCGGAACGAGGGGCATGGCTACTCTACGAGCAGTACTTC
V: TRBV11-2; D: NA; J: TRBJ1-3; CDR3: CASSSVRGTGNTIYF; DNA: TGTGCCAGCAGCAGCGTTAGGGGTACGGGAAACACCATATATTTT
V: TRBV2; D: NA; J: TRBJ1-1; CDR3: CASSSHPNMNTEAFF; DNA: TGTGCCAGCAGTTCGCACCCGAACATGAACACTGAAGCTTTCTTT
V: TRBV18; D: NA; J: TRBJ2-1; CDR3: CASSRDRDFYNEQFF; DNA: TGTGCCAGCTCGCGGGACAGAGACTTCTACAATGAGCAGTTCTTC
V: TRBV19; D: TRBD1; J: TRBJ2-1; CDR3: CASSKIRDRGTNEQFF; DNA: TGTGCCAGTAGTAAAATCCGGGACAGGGGCACTAATGAGCAGTTCTTC
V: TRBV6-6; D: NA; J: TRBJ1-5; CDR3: CASVVSLGYSNQPQHF; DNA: TGTGCCAGCGTCGTCAGTTTAGGGTATAGCAATCAGCCCCAGCATTTT
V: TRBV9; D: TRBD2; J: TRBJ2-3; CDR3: CASSVARGSTDTQYF; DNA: TGTGCCAGCAGCGTAGCGCGGGGGAGCACAGATACGCAGTATTTT
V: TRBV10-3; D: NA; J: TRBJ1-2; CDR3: CAIFSGIYGYTF; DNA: TGTGCCATCTTTTCCGGGATCTACGGCTACACCTTC
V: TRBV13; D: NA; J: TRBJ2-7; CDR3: CASSRGRNYEQYF; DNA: TGTGCCAGCAGCCGGGGACGGAATTACGAGCAGTACTTC
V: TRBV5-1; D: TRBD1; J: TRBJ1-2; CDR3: CASSSDRGNGYTF; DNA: TGCGCCAGCAGTTCCGACAGGGGCAATGGCTACACCTTC
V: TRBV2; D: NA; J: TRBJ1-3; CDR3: CANSYSGNTIYF; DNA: TGTGCCAACTCGTACTCTGGAAACACCATATATTTT
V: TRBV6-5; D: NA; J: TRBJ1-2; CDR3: CASSLRQYGYTF; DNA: TGTGCCAGCAGCCTAAGACAGTATGGCTACACCTTC
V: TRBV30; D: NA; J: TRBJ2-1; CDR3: CAWGGGYDNEQFF; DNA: TGTGCCTGGGGAGGAGGGTACGACAATGAGCAGTTCTTC